These T cell receptor beta chains were read from a single sample in a study of shared clonotypes between healthy human individuals. The protocol was immunoSEQ multiplex PCR, while the TCRdb copy is restricted to in-frame clones and leaves out a portion. The table includes fewer than 600,000 clones, less than 85% detected once. What was sequenced was PBMCs. The receptors were sampled from a woman aged 40 to 55 in good health. Some clones in this sample may be carry-over from other donors' samples. Both conserved end residues are part of each CDR3. D genes are given only for firm matches. Clone size is stated in some rows and not others, as once, few, many or a class when expanded.

many,15,TRBV29-1,TRBJ2-1,TRBD1,TGCAGCGTTGGAGTTTCAGGGGGCGGCTACAATGAGCAGTTCTTC,CSVGVSGGGYNEQFF
few,15,TRBV5-4,TRBJ2-1,-,TGTGCCAGCAGGCTGGAGTTAGGCTCCTACAATGAGCAGTTCTTC,CASRLELGSYNEQFF
-,13,TRBV11-2,TRBJ2-7,TRBD1,TGTGCCAGCAGCTCACCTGGGACAGTTGGGCAGTACTTC,CASSSPGTVGQYF
few,15,TRBV6-1,TRBJ2-7,-,TGTGCCAGCAGTGAAAGCGCGGGAGCTCAGGGGGAGCAGTACTTC,CASSESAGAQGEQYF
once,14,TRBV28,TRBJ2-1,TRBD2,TGTGCCAGCAGTAGGGCTAGCGGTTACAATGAGCAGTTCTTC,CASSRASGYNEQFF
-,17,TRBV5-1,TRBJ2-2,-,TGCGCCAGCAGCGAATCCCCTGGACATTCGAACACCGGGGAGCTGTTTTTT,CASSESPGHSNTGELFF
-,17,TRBV7-8,TRBJ2-5,TRBD2,TGTGCCAGCAGCCTAACCCGGACTAGCGGGAGGAAAGAGACCCAGTACTTC,CASSLTRTSGRKETQYF
-,15,TRBV28,TRBJ2-7,-,TGTGCCAGCAGTCAGTACCGGGACGGCGACTACGAGCAGTACTTC,CASSQYRDGDYEQYF
-,14,TRBV19,TRBJ2-2,-,TGTGCCAGTAAGATGCAGCCAAACACCGGGGAGCTGTTTTTT,CASKMQPNTGELFF
-,12,TRBV19,TRBJ2-2,-,TGTGCAACACTTGAAGGCACCGGGGAGCTGTTTTTT,CATLEGTGELFF
-,14,TRBV5-6,TRBJ2-5,TRBD1,TGTGCCAGCAGCTTGATGGACAGGGCGGAGACCCAGTACTTC,CASSLMDRAETQYF
-,15,TRBV18,TRBJ2-1,-,TGTGCCAGCTCACAAGCTCTAGGACCCTACAATGAGCAGTTCTTC,CASSQALGPYNEQFF
few,16,TRBV30,TRBJ2-2,TRBD2,TGTGCCTGCATAAAAGGGACTAGCGCCTACACCGGGGAGCTGTTTTTT,CACIKGTSAYTGELFF
-,13,TRBV9,TRBJ2-2,-,TGTGCCAGCAGCGTAGAGGTCACCGGGGAGCTGTTTTTT,CASSVEVTGELFF
-,16,TRBV7-2,TRBJ1-3,TRBD1,TGTGCCAGCAGCTTAGTAGGGACAGGGGTTAGAAACACCATATATTTT,CASSLVGTGVRNTIYF
-,15,TRBV5-1,TRBJ2-3,TRBD2,TGCGCCAGCAGGAGGTCTAGCGGTAGCACAGATACGCAGTATTTT,CASRRSSGSTDTQYF
-,12,TRBV10-3,TRBJ1-3,-,TGTGCCATCAGTGAGTGGGGAAACACCATATATTTT,CAISEWGNTIYF
-,14,TRBV18,TRBJ1-5,-,TGTGCCAGCTCACCACTGAATGGCAATCAGCCCCAGCATTTT,CASSPLNGNQPQHF
-,12,TRBV27,TRBJ2-7,-,TGTGCCAGCAGCCACCTGCAGGAGGAGCAGTACTTC,CASSHLQEEQYF
once,16,TRBV15,TRBJ1-5,-,TGTGCCACCAGCAGCAAACAGGTGTTGAGCAATCAGCCCCAGCATTTT,CATSSKQVLSNQPQHF
once,14,TRBV15,TRBJ2-3,-,TGTGCCACCAGCCCAGGCAGCCCGACAGATACGCAGTATTTT,CATSPGSPTDTQYF
few,12,TRBV19,TRBJ2-7,-,TGTGCCAGTAGTATCCCCGGGTACGAGCAGTACTTC,CASSIPGYEQYF
-,17,TRBV9,TRBJ2-6,-,TGTGCCAGCAGCCCCGGGACCTCTGCCTCTGGGGCCAACGTCCTGACTTTC,CASSPGTSASGANVLTF
-,14,TRBV18,TRBJ2-5,-,TGTGCCAGCTCACCGAGTACGAACCGGGAGACCCAGTACTTC,CASSPSTNRETQYF
-,12,TRBV29-1,TRBJ2-3,-,TGCAGCGTTGGACGGGGGCGAGATACGCAGTATTTT,CSVGRGRDTQYF
-,14,TRBV5-1,TRBJ2-1,-,TGCGCCAGCAGCTCCAGTGGCTCCTACAATGAGCAGTTCTTC,CASSSSGSYNEQFF
-,14,TRBV28,TRBJ1-2,-,TGTGCCAGCAGTTCCGGGGTAGGGTACTATGGCTACACCTTC,CASSSGVGYYGYTF
-,15,TRBV10-1,TRBJ2-7,-,TGCGCCAGCAGTGATGTACTCCCGGGCACGGGAGAGCAGTACTTC,CASSDVLPGTGEQYF
-,16,TRBV5-4,TRBJ2-2,TRBD2,TGTGCCAGCAGCCCCAGAAGCGGGAGTACGGTCGGGGAGCTGTTTTTT,CASSPRSGSTVGELFF
-,14,TRBV25-1,TRBJ1-5,-,TGTGCCAGCAGTGACTACAGGGTTGCTCAGCCCCAGCATTTT,CASSDYRVAQPQHF
-,15,TRBV18,TRBJ2-3,TRBD2,TGTGCCAGCTCACCCGGGGAGGGAGGATCAGATACGCAGTATTTT,CASSPGEGGSDTQYF
-,16,TRBV10-1,TRBJ2-1,TRBD1,TGCGCCAGCAGTGTCCTACCGGGACAGGCCTACAATGAGCAGTTCTTC,CASSVLPGQAYNEQFF
-,11,TRBV11-2,TRBJ1-1,-,TGTGCCAGCAGCCTCCAGACTGAAGCTTTCTTT,CASSLQTEAFF
-,14,TRBV7-2,TRBJ2-7,TRBD1,TGTGCCAGCAGCTTAATAGACAGGGCCTACGAGCAGTACTTC,CASSLIDRAYEQYF
-,14,TRBV5-4,TRBJ2-2,-,TGTGCCAGTGGGCGGTCAGGGGCTCCCGGGGAGCTGTTTTTT,CASGRSGAPGELFF
-,15,TRBV5-4,TRBJ1-2,TRBD1,TGTGCCAGCAGCACGGGACAGGGGCCCCTCCGGGGCTACACCTTC,CASSTGQGPLRGYTF
-,15,TRBV6-1,TRBJ2-5,-,TGTGCCAGCAGCGATGGAGCAGCTGTGGGAGAGACCCAGTACTTC,CASSDGAAVGETQYF
-,14,TRBV19,TRBJ1-5,-,TGTGCCAGTAGTTCAGGTGTTGAATTTCAGCCCCAGCATTTT,CASSSGVEFQPQHF
-,14,TRBV9,TRBJ1-4,TRBD1,TGTGCCAGCAACCTCAGGGGGTCTAATGAAAAACTGTTTTTT,CASNLRGSNEKLFF
-,16,TRBV7-3,TRBJ2-2,TRBD2,TGTGCCAGCAGCCTAGGACTAGCGGGAGGCTCCGGGGAGCTGTTTTTT,CASSLGLAGGSGELFF
-,13,TRBV15,TRBJ2-7,-,TGTGCCACCAGCAGAGACAGGGGCTACGAGCAGTACTTC,CATSRDRGYEQYF
-,13,TRBV14,TRBJ1-4,TRBD1,TGTGCCAGCAGCCAATTCGGGACAGAGAAACTGTTTTTT,CASSQFGTEKLFF
-,13,TRBV6-1,TRBJ2-1,-,TGTGCCACCCGGGACAACGAGTACAATGAGCAGTTCTTC,CATRDNEYNEQFF
-,14,TRBV15,TRBJ2-7,TRBD2,TGTGCCACCGTTACTAAGCGGGAGAGGAACGAGCAGTACTTC,CATVTKRERNEQYF
-,17,TRBV7-8,TRBJ2-3,TRBD1,TGTGCCAGCAGCTCGCTCAACCGACAGGGGCGGCCAGATACGCAGTATTTT,CASSSLNRQGRPDTQYF
-,12,TRBV4-2,TRBJ2-5,-,TGTGCCAGCAGCGGAAGGGGAGAGACCCAGTACTTC,CASSGRGETQYF
-,17,TRBV19,TRBJ1-4,-,TGTGCCAGTAGTATAGTCGCCGGGGAGGGAGTGCGAGAAAAACTGTTTTTT,CASSIVAGEGVREKLFF
many,15,TRBV6-1,TRBJ2-7,TRBD2,TGTGCCAGCAGTGATCCGACTAGCGGACCCTACGAGCAGTACTTC,CASSDPTSGPYEQYF
-,15,TRBV28,TRBJ1-4,TRBD1,TGTGCCAGCAGATTCGTGGGACAGGGGAATGAAAAACTGTTTTTT,CASRFVGQGNEKLFF
-,15,TRBV27,TRBJ2-1,-,TGTGCCAGCAGTTACCGACGAGGACCTAGGAATGAGCAGTTCTTC,CASSYRRGPRNEQFF
-,16,TRBV28,TRBJ1-5,-,TGTGCCAGCAGTTTTGCGGGTGGTACAAGCAATCAGCCCCAGCATTTT,CASSFAGGTSNQPQHF
-,15,TRBV7-9,TRBJ2-1,TRBD2,TGTGCCAGCAGCTCTACTAGCGGGAGTTTCGATGAGCAGTTCTTC,CASSSTSGSFDEQFF
-,17,TRBV5-1,TRBJ2-3,TRBD2,TGCGCCAGCAGCTTGGTGCCTAGCGGGAGATTTACAGATACGCAGTATTTT,CASSLVPSGRFTDTQYF
-,14,TRBV6-6,TRBJ2-3,TRBD2,TGTGCCAGCAGGCTAGCGGGAGACGCAGATACGCAGTATTTT,CASRLAGDADTQYF
few,12,TRBV28,TRBJ1-2,TRBD1,TGTGCCAGCAGTCAGGACAGGGGGGGACCCACCTTC,CASSQDRGGPTF